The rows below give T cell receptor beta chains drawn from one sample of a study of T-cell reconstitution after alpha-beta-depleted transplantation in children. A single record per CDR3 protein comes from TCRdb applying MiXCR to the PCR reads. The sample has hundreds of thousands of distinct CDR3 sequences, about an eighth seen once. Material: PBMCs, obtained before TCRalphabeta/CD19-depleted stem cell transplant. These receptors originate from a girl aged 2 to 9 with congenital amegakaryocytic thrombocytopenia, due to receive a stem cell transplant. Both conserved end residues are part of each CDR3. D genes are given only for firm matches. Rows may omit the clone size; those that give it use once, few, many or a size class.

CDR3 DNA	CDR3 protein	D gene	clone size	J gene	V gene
TGTGCCAGCAGCCCATTGACACAGAACTATGGCTACACCTTC	CASSPLTQNYGYTF	NA	many	TRBJ1-2	TRBV7-6
TGCGCCAGCAGCTTGATGGGCGGAACAACCAATGAGCAGTTCTTC	CASSLMGGTTNEQFF	NA	NA	TRBJ2-1	TRBV5-1
TGTGCCTGGAGGACAGGGTACACCGGGGAGCTGTTTTTT	CAWRTGYTGELFF	TRBD1	few	TRBJ2-2	TRBV30
TGCGCCAGCAGCTTGTTATATACCTACAATGAGCAGTTCTTC	CASSLLYTYNEQFF	NA	NA	TRBJ2-1	TRBV5-1
TGTGCCAGCAGCCAAGTTGCGGGACTAGCGTACCACGAGCAGTACTTC	CASSQVAGLAYHEQYF	TRBD2	NA	TRBJ2-7	TRBV14
TGTGCCAGCAGTGACGTGGCGGGGGCCCCCAGCACAGATACGCAGTATTTT	CASSDVAGAPSTDTQYF	NA	many	TRBJ2-3	TRBV6-1
TGCGCCAGCAAAGGGCCAGGGGCTGGAAACACCATATATTTT	CASKGPGAGNTIYF	NA	many	TRBJ1-3	TRBV5-1
TGCAGTGCTAGAATAAGGGGCAGACGGCAAGACACCCAGTACTTC	CSARIRGRRQDTQYF	NA	many	TRBJ2-5	TRBV20-1
TGTGCCACCAGCAGAGATAAAGGCTCCCGGGAGCTGTACTTC	CATSRDKGSRELYF	NA	few	TRBJ2-7	TRBV15
TGTGCCAGCAGTCGACGCTACAGCTCCTACAATGAGCAGTTCTTC	CASSRRYSSYNEQFF	NA	many	TRBJ2-1	TRBV7-6
TGCGCCAGCAGCCAACGCTACAGCACAGATACGCAGTATTTT	CASSQRYSTDTQYF	NA	many	TRBJ2-3	TRBV4-1
TGCAGTGCTAGTACGCCTCGGGGGCGTGAGCAGTTCTTC	CSASTPRGREQFF	NA	many	TRBJ2-1	TRBV20-1
TGTGCCAGCAGTTTAGACAGGCGGGCTGGATCTGGGGCCAACGTCCTGACTTTC	CASSLDRRAGSGANVLTF	NA	few	TRBJ2-6	TRBV6-7
TGTGCCACCAGCAGAGATGGTCGGATAGAAAGAACCTACGAGCAGTACTTC	CATSRDGRIERTYEQYF	NA	many	TRBJ2-7	TRBV15
TGTGCCAGCAGCCTCCATACCACGAACGAGCAGTACTTC	CASSLHTTNEQYF	NA	many	TRBJ2-7	TRBV12-3/TRBV12-4
TGCAGCGTTGGTGCGGGGCACGAGACCCAGTACTTC	CSVGAGHETQYF	NA	many	TRBJ2-5	TRBV29-1
TGCAGCGTTGAAGATCCCCGGGTTGCAGATACGCAGTATTTT	CSVEDPRVADTQYF	NA	few	TRBJ2-3	TRBV29-1
TGTGCTAGTACCCCTACCTTGTGCTATAATTCACCCCTCCACTTT	CASTPTLCYNSPLHF	NA	many	TRBJ1-6	TRBV12-5
TGTGCCAGCAGCCAAGCTTTACGCGGGTTCGGCAATCAGCCCCAGCATTTT	CASSQALRGFGNQPQHF	NA	many	TRBJ1-5	TRBV4-2
TGTGCCAGCAGCCCGACCCCTGAGATCGTGGTGCACTTC	CASSPTPEIVVHF	NA	NA	TRBJ2-7	TRBV11-1
TGTGCCAGCAGTTTATCCGGGGTCTCTAACTATGGCTACACCTTC	CASSLSGVSNYGYTF	NA	many	TRBJ1-2	TRBV28
TGTGCCAGCAGCGTAACAGGGGGCGAATCCGGGGAGCTGTTTTTT	CASSVTGGESGELFF	TRBD1	many	TRBJ2-2	TRBV9
TGTGCCAGCAGCTCGCGGACAGGGATCGAGCAGTACTTC	CASSSRTGIEQYF	TRBD1	many	TRBJ2-7	TRBV7-8
TGTGCCTCCAACCCCTCCGGGACAGGGCACCCGAACACTGAAGCTTTCTTT	CASNPSGTGHPNTEAFF	TRBD1	few	TRBJ1-1	TRBV19
TGTGCCAGCAGCCCGGGGGGTGTCAACACAGATACGCAGTATTTT	CASSPGGVNTDTQYF	TRBD2	few	TRBJ2-3	TRBV11-3
TGCGCCAGCAGCTTGGGCGAGGGATTCGAGCAGTACTTC	CASSLGEGFEQYF	NA	few	TRBJ2-7	TRBV5-1
TGCAGTGCTATATTACCATCAGGTGGCTCCTACGAGCAGTACTTC	CSAILPSGGSYEQYF	NA	many	TRBJ2-7	TRBV20-1
TGTGCCAGCAGCCCCGGAGGGTTAGACAGGGACCACGAGCAGTACTTC	CASSPGGLDRDHEQYF	NA	NA	TRBJ2-7	TRBV7-3
TGTGCCAGCACCCAGCGGTTTTCCTACGAGCAGTACTTC	CASTQRFSYEQYF	NA	many	TRBJ2-7	TRBV12-3/TRBV12-4
TGTGCCTGGAGTGTATGGGCTAGCAGCCCCTACGAGCAGTACTTC	CAWSVWASSPYEQYF	NA	many	TRBJ2-7	TRBV30
TGCAGTGCTAGTTGGGAGGGGTCCTATGGCTACACCTTC	CSASWEGSYGYTF	NA	few	TRBJ1-2	TRBV20-1
TGTGCCATCAGTGACTCTTCCCCGAACACTGAAGCTTTCTTT	CAISDSSPNTEAFF	NA	few	TRBJ1-1	TRBV10-3
TGTGCCATCAGTGAGTCGAGGTTTACTGAAGCTTTCTTT	CAISESRFTEAFF	NA	few	TRBJ1-1	TRBV10-3
TGCAGTGCCAGGGTTCGGACTAGCGGGAGCCACGAGCAGTACTTC	CSARVRTSGSHEQYF	TRBD2	NA	TRBJ2-7	TRBV20-1
TGTGCCAGCAGTTTGTGGTACCCAGATACGCAGTATTTT	CASSLWYPDTQYF	NA	NA	TRBJ2-3	TRBV12-3/TRBV12-4
TGTGCCAGCAGTTACTCGAGCGGTTCACTTTCTAGCACAGATACGCAGTATTTT	CASSYSSGSLSSTDTQYF	NA	many	TRBJ2-3	TRBV6-5
TGTGCCAGCACGTGGACAGGGGATGGTCTAGCCAAAAACATTCAGTACTTC	CASTWTGDGLAKNIQYF	TRBD1	NA	TRBJ2-4	TRBV12-3/TRBV12-4
TGTGCCAGCTCCCGGGACATTACAAATGAGCAGTTCTTC	CASSRDITNEQFF	NA	NA	TRBJ2-1	TRBV6-1
TGTGCCAGCAGCCAAGTCTTGGCCTACGAGCAGTACTTC	CASSQVLAYEQYF	NA	many	TRBJ2-7	TRBV3-1
TGTGCCAGCAGTTCTGTTGCACAGCTAAACACCGGGGAGCTGTTTTTT	CASSSVAQLNTGELFF	NA	few	TRBJ2-2	TRBV28
TGTGCCGTAGGGGTTGGCAATCAGCCCCAGCATTTT	CAVGVGNQPQHF	NA	once	TRBJ1-5	TRBV28
TGTGCCAGCAGCCGCCTTATCCTGACAGGGGGCGATATCTATGGCTACACCTTC	CASSRLILTGGDIYGYTF	TRBD1	many	TRBJ1-2	TRBV6-1